These T cell receptor beta chains were read from a single sample in a study of PD-1 blockade in classical Hodgkin lymphoma. The table came from immunoSEQ multiplex PCR; TCRdb's copy has only in-frame clones and leaves some out. The profile shows about 25,000 clones, 85% to 95% of them singletons. The sample taken for sequencing was peripheral blood mononuclear cells (PBMCs). The receptors derive from a human donor with classical Hodgkin lymphoma. Both conserved end residues are part of each CDR3. The D gene is left open where the match is weak. Clone size is stated in some rows and not others, as once, few, many or a class when expanded.

TRBV7-2,NA,TRBJ2-5,NA,TGTGCCAGCAGCTCCTACGTGGGAGAGACCCAGTACTTC,CASSSYVGETQYF
TRBV30,TRBD2,TRBJ2-1,NA,TGTGCCTGGAGTGTACTAGCGAGCTCCTACAATGAGCAGTTCTTC,CAWSVLASSYNEQFF
TRBV2,TRBD2,TRBJ2-3,once,TGTGCCAGCAGTCAGACTAGCGGGGGGGTTAGCACAGATACGCAGTATTTT,CASSQTSGGVSTDTQYF
TRBV6-5,NA,TRBJ2-3,NA,TGTGCCAGCAGGCGCAGGACAGTCACAGATACGCAGTATTTT,CASRRRTVTDTQYF
TRBV5-4,TRBD1,TRBJ1-4,NA,TGTGCCAGCAGCCCACAGGGGGGTGAAAAACTGTTTTTT,CASSPQGGEKLFF
TRBV5-1,NA,TRBJ1-1,NA,TGCGCCAGCAGCTTGGGGGCCGGGATGAACACTGAAGCTTTCTTT,CASSLGAGMNTEAFF
TRBV20-1,NA,TRBJ2-3,once,TGCAGTGCTAGTTCTGGGGATACGCAGTATTTT,CSASSGDTQYF
TRBV5-1,NA,TRBJ1-3,NA,TGCGCCAGCAAGGAGCCGGATGGAAACACCATATATTTT,CASKEPDGNTIYF
TRBV6-5,NA,TRBJ1-1,NA,TGTGCCAGCATCAAAGGGAACCTCGCAACTGAAGCTTTCTTT,CASIKGNLATEAFF
TRBV9,TRBD2,TRBJ2-1,NA,TGTGCCAGCAGCGTAGGTGGTAGCGGGAGGTACAATGAGCAGTTCTTC,CASSVGGSGRYNEQFF
TRBV27,NA,TRBJ1-2,NA,TGTGCCAGCAGATCCACTTGGGGACCGGCGGGTGGCTACACCTTC,CASRSTWGPAGGYTF
TRBV7-2,TRBD2,TRBJ2-2,NA,TGTGCCAGCAGCTCCTATGTGGGCCTAGCGGGGGGCACCGGGGAGCTGTTTTTT,CASSSYVGLAGGTGELFF
TRBV2,TRBD2,TRBJ2-3,NA,TGTGCCAGCAGCCTTTTTATAGCGGGAGCGGGAGATACGCAGTATTTT,CASSLFIAGAGDTQYF
TRBV6-5,TRBD1,TRBJ1-2,NA,TGTGCCAGCAGTTACAGACAGGGAGATGGCTACACCTTC,CASSYRQGDGYTF
TRBV14,NA,TRBJ1-1,NA,TGTGCCAGCAGCCATCACACAGGTGACACTGAAGCTTTCTTT,CASSHHTGDTEAFF
TRBV18,NA,TRBJ2-5,NA,TGTGCCAGCTCACCACTGACAGGCGCCCAAGAGACCCAGTACTTC,CASSPLTGAQETQYF
TRBV2,NA,TRBJ2-7,NA,TGTGCCAGCAAAAGGGTTCTGGGCGAGCAGTACTTC,CASKRVLGEQYF
TRBV10-3,TRBD1,TRBJ1-1,NA,TGTGCCATCAGTGGTCAGGGGGCGAATGAAGCTTTCTTT,CAISGQGANEAFF
TRBV27,NA,TRBJ2-5,few,TGTGCCAGCAGCACCCGGGGGGAGACCCAGTACTTC,CASSTRGETQYF
TRBV7-2,NA,TRBJ1-4,NA,TGTGCCAGCTTGGGGACGGGCCGGTTTAATGAAAAACTGTTTTTT,CASLGTGRFNEKLFF
TRBV6-5,TRBD2,TRBJ2-6,NA,TGTGCCAGCAGTTACTCGGGGGGGGAGGGCGTCCTGACTTTC,CASSYSGGEGVLTF
TRBV9,NA,TRBJ2-1,NA,TGTGCCAGCAGCGTAGTTCCTAGCCTCAATGAGCAGTTCTTC,CASSVVPSLNEQFF
TRBV10-2,TRBD2,TRBJ2-3,NA,TGCGCCAGCAGAGATACTAGCGGGAGAGTCGGGGTCCACTATACGCAGTATTTT,CASRDTSGRVGVHYTQYF
TRBV29-1,NA,TRBJ1-1,few,TGCAGCGTTGATCAGGGTGCTGAAGCTTTCTTT,CSVDQGAEAFF
TRBV11-3,NA,TRBJ1-1,NA,TGTGCCAGCAGCTTAGGGGGGGACACTGAAGCTTTCTTT,CASSLGGDTEAFF
TRBV30,NA,TRBJ2-5,once,TGTGCCTGGAGTCCAGGGGTGGAGACCCAGTACTTC,CAWSPGVETQYF
TRBV7-2,TRBD2,TRBJ2-3,once,TGTGCCAGCAGCTTAGAGAAGCGGGAGATAGATACGCAGTATTTT,CASSLEKREIDTQYF
TRBV30,NA,TRBJ2-3,NA,TGTGCCTGGAGTGTATGGGGCCACTCCACAGATACGCAGTATTTT,CAWSVWGHSTDTQYF
TRBV6-4,NA,TRBJ2-2,NA,TGTGCCAGCAGTACCGTCCACAGCCCCACCGGGGAGCTGTTTTTT,CASSTVHSPTGELFF
TRBV12-5,NA,TRBJ2-5,NA,TGTGCTAGTGGCTTGTCCCCCTGGGAAGAGACCCAGTACTTC,CASGLSPWEETQYF
TRBV27,NA,TRBJ1-2,NA,TGTGCCAGCAGTTTAGTGCAGGGGTCTGGCTACACCTTC,CASSLVQGSGYTF
TRBV27,NA,TRBJ1-3,NA,TGTGCCAGCAGTTTAATGAGAGGAAACACCATATATTTT,CASSLMRGNTIYF
TRBV30,NA,TRBJ1-1,NA,TGTGCCTGGGTGGAGGAAGCGAAACAGGGAGAAGCTTTCTTT,CAWVEEAKQGEAFF